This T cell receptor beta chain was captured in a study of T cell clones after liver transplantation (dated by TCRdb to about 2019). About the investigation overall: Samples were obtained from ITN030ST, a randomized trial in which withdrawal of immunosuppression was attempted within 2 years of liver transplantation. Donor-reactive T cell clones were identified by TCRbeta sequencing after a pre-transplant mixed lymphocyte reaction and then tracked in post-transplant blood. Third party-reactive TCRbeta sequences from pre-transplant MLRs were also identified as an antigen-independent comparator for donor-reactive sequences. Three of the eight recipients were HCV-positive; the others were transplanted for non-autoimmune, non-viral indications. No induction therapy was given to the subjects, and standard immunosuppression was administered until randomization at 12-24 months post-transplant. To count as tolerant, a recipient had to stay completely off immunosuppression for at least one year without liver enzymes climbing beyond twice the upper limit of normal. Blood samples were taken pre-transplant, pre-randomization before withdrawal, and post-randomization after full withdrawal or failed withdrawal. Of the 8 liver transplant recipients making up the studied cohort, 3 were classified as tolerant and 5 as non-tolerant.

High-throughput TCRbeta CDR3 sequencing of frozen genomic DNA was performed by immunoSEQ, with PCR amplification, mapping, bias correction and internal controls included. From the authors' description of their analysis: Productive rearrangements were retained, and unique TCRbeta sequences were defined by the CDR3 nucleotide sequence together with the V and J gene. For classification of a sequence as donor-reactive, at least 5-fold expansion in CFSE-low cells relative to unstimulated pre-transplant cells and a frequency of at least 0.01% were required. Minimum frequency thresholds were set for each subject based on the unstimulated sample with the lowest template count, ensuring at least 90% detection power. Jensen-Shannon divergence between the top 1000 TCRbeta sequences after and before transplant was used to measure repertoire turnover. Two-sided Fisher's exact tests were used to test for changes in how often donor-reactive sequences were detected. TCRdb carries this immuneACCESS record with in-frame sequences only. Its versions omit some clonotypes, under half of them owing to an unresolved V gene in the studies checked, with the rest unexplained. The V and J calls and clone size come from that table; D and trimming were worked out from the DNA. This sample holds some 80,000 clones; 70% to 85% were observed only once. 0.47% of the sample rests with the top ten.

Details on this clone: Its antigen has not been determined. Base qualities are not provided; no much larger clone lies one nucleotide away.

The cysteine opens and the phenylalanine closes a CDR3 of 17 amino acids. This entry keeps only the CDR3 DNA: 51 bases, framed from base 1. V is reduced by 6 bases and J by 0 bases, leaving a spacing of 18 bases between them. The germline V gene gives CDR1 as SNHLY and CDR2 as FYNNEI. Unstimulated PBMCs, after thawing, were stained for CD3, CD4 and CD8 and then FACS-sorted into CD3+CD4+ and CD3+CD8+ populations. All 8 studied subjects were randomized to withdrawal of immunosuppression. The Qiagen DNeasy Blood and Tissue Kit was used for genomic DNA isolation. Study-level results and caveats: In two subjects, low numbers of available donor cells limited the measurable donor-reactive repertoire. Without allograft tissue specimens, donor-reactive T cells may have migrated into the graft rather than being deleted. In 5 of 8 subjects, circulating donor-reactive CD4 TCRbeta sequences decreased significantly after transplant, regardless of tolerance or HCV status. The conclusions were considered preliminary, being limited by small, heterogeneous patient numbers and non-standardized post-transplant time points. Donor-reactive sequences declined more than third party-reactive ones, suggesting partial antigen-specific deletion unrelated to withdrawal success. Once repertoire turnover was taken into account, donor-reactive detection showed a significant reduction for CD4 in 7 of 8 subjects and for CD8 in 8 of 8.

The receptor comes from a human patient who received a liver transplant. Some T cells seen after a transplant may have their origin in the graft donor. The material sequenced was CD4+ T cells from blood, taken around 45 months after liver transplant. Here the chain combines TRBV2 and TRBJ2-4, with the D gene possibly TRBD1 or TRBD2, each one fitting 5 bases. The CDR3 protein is CASRHPGRGIAKNIQYF. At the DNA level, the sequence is TGTGCCAGCAGGCATCCGGGACGGGGCATAGCCAAAAACATTCAGTACTTC.